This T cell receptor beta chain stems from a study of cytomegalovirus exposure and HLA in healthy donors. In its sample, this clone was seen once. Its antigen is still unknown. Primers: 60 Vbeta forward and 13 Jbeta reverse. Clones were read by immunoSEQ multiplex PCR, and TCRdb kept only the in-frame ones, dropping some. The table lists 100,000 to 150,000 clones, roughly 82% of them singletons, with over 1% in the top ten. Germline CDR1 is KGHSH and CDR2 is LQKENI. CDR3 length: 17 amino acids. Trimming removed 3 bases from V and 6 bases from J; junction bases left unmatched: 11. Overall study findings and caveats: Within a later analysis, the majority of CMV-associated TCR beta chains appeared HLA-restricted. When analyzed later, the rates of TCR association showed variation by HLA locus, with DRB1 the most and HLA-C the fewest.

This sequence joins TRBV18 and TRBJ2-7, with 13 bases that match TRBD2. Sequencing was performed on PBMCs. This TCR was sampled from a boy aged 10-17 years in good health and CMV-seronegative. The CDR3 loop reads CASSPPKGTSGTPEQYF. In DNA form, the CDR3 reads TGTGCCAGCTCACCCCCTAAGGGGACTAGCGGGACCCCCGAGCAGTACTTC. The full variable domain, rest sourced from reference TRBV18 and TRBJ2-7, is NAGVMQNPRHLVRRRGQEARLRCSPMKGHSHVYWYRQLPEEGLKFMVYLQKENIIDESGMPKERFSAEFPKEGPSILRIQQVVRGDSAAYFCASSPPKGTSGTPEQYFGPGTRLTVT.